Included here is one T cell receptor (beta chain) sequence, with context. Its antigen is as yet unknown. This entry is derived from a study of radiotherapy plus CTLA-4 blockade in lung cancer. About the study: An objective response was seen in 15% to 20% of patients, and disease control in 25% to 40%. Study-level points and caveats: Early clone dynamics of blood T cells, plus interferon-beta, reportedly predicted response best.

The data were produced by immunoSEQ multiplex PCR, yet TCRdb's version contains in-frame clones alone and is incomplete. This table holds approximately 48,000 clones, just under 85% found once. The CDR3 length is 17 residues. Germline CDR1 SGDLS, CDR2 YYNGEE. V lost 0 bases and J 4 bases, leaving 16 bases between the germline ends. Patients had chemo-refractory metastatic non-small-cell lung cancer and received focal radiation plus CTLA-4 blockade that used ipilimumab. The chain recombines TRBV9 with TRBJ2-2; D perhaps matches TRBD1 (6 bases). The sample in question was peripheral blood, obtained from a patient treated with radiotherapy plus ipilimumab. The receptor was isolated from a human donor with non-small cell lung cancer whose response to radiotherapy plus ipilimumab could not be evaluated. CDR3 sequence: CASSVVPSGEGTGELFF. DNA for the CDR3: TGTGCCAGCAGCGTAGTCCCCTCAGGGGAAGGCACCGGGGAGCTGTTTTTT.